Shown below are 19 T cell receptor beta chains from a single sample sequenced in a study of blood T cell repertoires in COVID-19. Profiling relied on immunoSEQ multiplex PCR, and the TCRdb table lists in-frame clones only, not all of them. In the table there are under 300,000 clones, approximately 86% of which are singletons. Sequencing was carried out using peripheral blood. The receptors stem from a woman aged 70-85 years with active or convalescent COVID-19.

CDR3 region: CASPGGVPTDTQYF. DNA of the CDR3: TGTGCCAGCCCCGGGGGAGTACCCACAGATACGCAGTATTTT. The genes are TRBV6-5 and TRBJ2-3, with a tentative D call TRBD2 (6 bases). The CDR3 totals 14 residues. V was shortened by 8 bases and J by 2 bases, with 14 bases between the two germline ends. Germline V gives CDR1 MNHEY, CDR2 SVGAGI.

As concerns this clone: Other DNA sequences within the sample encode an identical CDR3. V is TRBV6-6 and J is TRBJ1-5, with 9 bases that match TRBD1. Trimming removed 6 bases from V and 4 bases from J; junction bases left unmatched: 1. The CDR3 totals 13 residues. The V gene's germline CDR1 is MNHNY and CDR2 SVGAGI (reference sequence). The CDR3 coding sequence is TGTGCCAGCAGGGGACAGGGTAATCAGCCCCAGCATTTT. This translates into CASRGQGNQPQHF.

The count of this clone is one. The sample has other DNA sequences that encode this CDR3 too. The CDR3 coding sequence is TGTGCCAGCAGCAAGGGACAGCTCAATCAGCCCCAGCATTTT. It is translated as CASSKGQLNQPQHF. The rearrangement joins TRBV9 to TRBJ1-5, with TRBD1 matching 7 bases. Germline CDR1 and CDR2: SGDLS and YYNGEE. Trimming at V came to 4 bases and at J to 3 bases, leaving 4 bases not matched to a gene. The CDR3 contains 14 residues.

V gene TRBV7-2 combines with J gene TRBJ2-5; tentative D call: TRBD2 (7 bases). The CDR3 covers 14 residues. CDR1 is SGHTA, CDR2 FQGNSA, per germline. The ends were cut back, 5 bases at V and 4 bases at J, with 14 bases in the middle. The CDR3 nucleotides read TGTGCCAGCAGCAAGGGGGGGGGCGGAGAGACCCAGTACTTC. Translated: CASSKGGGGETQYF.

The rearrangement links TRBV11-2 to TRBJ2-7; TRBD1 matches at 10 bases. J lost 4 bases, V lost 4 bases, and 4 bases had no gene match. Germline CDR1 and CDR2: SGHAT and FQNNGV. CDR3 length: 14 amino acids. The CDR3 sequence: CASSWDRGQYEQYF. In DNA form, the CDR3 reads TGTGCCAGCAGCTGGGACAGGGGACAGTACGAGCAGTACTTC.

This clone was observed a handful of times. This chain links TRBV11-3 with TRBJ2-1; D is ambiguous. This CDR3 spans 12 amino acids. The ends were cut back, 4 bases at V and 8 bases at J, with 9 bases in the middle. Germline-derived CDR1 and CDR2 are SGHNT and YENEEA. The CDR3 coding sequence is TGTGCCAGCAGCTGGGTAGAGGATGAGCAGTTCTTC. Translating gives CASSWVEDEQFF.

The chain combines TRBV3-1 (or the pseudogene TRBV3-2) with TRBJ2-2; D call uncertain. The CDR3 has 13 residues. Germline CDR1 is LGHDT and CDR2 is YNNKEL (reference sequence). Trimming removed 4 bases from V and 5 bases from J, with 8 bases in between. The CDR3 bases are TGTGCCAGCAGCCCCCCCGGGACCGGGGAGCTGTTTTTT. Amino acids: CASSPPGTGELFF.

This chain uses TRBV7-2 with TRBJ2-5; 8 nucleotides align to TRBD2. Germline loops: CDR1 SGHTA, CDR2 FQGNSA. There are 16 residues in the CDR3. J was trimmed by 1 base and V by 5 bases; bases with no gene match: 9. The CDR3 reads CASSPQRGTIQETQYF. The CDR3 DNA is TGTGCCAGCAGCCCCCAGCGGGGGACTATCCAAGAGACCCAGTACTTC.

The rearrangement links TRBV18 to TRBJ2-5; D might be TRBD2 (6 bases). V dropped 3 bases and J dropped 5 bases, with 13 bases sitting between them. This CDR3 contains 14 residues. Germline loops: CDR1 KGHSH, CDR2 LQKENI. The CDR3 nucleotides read TGTGCCAGCTCACCTCTGGGGGGTAAGGAGACCCAGTACTTC. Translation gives CASSPLGGKETQYF. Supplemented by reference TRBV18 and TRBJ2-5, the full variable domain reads NAGVMQNPRHLVRRRGQEARLRCSPMKGHSHVYWYRQLPEEGLKFMVYLQKENIIDESGMPKERFSAEFPKEGPSILRIQQVVRGDSAAYFCASSPLGGKETQYFGPGTRLLVL.

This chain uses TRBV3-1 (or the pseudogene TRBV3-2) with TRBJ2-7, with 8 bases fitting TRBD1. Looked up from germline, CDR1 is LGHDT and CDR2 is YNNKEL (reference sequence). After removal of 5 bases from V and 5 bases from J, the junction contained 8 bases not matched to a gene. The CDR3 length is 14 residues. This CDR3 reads CASSRQGQSDEQYF. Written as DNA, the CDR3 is TGTGCCAGCAGCAGACAGGGGCAATCGGACGAGCAGTACTTC.

CDR3 in DNA: TGTGCCAGCAGTGTGGGACTAGCGGGTTACGGTCAGGAGACCCAGTACTTC. This gives the protein CASSVGLAGYGQETQYF. This rearrangement joins TRBV6-1 to TRBJ2-5; the match to TRBD2 covers 12 bases. V lost 4 bases and J lost 5; bases outside the gene matches: 11. CDR3 length: 17 residues. Germline-derived CDR1 and CDR2 are MNHNS and SASEGT.

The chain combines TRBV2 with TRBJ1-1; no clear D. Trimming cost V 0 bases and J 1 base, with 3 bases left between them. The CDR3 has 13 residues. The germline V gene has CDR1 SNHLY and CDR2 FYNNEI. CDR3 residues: CASSEARNTEAFF. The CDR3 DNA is TGTGCCAGCAGTGAAGCGAGGAACACTGAAGCTTTCTTT.

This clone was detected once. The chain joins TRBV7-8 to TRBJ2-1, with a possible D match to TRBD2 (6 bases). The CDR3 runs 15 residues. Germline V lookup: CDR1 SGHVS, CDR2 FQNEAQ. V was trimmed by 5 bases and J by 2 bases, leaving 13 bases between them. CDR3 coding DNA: TGTGCCAGCAGCCCCGGCGGGACGGCCTACAATGAGCAGTTCTTC. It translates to CASSPGGTAYNEQFF.

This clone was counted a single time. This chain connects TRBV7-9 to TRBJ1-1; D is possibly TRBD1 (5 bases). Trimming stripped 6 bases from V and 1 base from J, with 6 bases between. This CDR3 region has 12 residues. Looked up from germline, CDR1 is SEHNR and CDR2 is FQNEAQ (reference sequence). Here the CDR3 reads CASSGQNTEAFF. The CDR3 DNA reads TGTGCCAGCAGTGGACAGAACACTGAAGCTTTCTTT.

As DNA, the CDR3 is TGTGCCAGCGGAGGGGGGGCCGGGGATACGCAGTATTTT. Its protein is CASGGGAGDTQYF. J is TRBJ2-3 and V is TRBV12-3 or TRBV12-4, with D possibly matching TRBD2 (7 bases). V dropped 8 bases and J dropped 6 bases, with 15 bases sitting between them. The CDR3 covers 13 residues.

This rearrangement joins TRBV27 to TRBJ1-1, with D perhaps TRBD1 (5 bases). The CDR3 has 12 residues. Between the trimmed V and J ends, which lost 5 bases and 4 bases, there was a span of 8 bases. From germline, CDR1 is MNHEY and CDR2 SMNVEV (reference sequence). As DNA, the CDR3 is TGTGCCAGCAGTATAAGGGGCACTGAAGCTTTCTTT. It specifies CASSIRGTEAFF.

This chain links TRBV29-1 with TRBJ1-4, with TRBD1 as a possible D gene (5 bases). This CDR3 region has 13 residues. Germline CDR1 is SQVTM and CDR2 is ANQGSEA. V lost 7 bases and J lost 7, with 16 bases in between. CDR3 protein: CSAQGVEGEKLFF. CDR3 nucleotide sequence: TGCAGCGCTCAGGGTGTGGAGGGTGAAAAACTGTTTTTT.

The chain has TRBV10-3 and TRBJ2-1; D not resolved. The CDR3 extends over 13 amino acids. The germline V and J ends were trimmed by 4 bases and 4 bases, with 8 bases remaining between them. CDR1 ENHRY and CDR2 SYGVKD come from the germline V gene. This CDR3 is CAISGLQYNEQFF. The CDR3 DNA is TGTGCCATCAGTGGTTTACAGTACAATGAGCAGTTCTTC.

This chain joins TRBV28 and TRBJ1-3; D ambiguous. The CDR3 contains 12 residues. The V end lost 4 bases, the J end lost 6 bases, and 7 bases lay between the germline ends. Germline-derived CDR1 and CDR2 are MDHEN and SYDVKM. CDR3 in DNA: TGTGCCAGCAGTTCTAGGCAAAACACCATATATTTT. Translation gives CASSSRQNTIYF.